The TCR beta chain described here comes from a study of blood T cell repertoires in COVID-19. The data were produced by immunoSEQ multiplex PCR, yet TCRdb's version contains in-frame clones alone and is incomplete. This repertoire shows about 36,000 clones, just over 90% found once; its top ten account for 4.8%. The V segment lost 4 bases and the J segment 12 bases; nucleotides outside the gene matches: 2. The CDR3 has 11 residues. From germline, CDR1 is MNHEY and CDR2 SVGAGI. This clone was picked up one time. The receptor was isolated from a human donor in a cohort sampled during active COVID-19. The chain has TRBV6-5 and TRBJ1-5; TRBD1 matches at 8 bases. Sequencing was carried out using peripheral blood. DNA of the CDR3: TGTGCCAGCAGTTTACAGGGGGGCCAGCATTTT. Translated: CASSLQGGQHF.